The present T cell receptor beta chain was sequenced within a study of shared clonotypes between healthy human individuals. Study-wide results and limits: Specimens sampled were limited to blood, with tissue repertoires likely differing. Approximately 5.3% was the fraction of naive CD4 clonotypes found shared across several donors.

Naivety among CD8 cells was defined by CD45RO negativity and positive CCR7 selection, thereby excluding terminally differentiated effector memory CD45RA+ cells. Donors were healthy HIV-negative adults without recent acute infections or vaccinations. Only Caucasian adults living in Nashville, Tennessee made up the donor group. Only in-frame clones appear in the TCRdb table, and some are missing; sequencing was by immunoSEQ multiplex PCR. The table lists 750,000 to 1,000,000 clones, about 92% of them singletons, with 24% in the top ten. A word on this clone: Its specificity is not known.

Trimming shortened V by 10 bases and J by 0 bases, and 21 bases separated the two germline ends. CDR3 length equals 16 residues. The germline V gene encodes CDR1 MNHEY and CDR2 SMNVEV (reference sequence). Input material: naive CD8+ T cells sorted from blood. The clonotype originates from a man between 25 and 39 years old in good health. V usage is TRBV27 and J usage is TRBJ1-1, with a tentative D call TRBD1 (5 bases). In DNA, the CDR3 is TGTGCCACCCAAAGTAGGGGCAGCGAGATGAACACTGAAGCTTTCTTT. Its translation is CATQSRGSEMNTEAFF.